This T cell receptor (beta chain) was identified in a study of early stage breast cancer tumors (dated by TCRdb to the late 2010s). Looking at the study overall: Of the 15 to 20 invasive breast tumors, 12 to 13 were found to be estrogen receptor-positive, progesterone receptor-positive and HER2-negative. A read coverage of roughly 10-fold per sample was achieved on average. Across all samples, 2,651,842 templates representing over a million unique clonotypes were detected. Of the roughly twelve ER+/PR+/HER2- tumors, eight were classified as invasive ductal carcinomas and four as invasive lobular carcinomas.

Broader findings and caveats from the paper: Compared with adjacent normal breast tissue, tumors had around 2.6-fold higher T cell density and higher clonality. Analysis by tumor subtype was prevented by the small cohort size. Chain pairing and functional markers such as CD4, CD8 and FOXP3 were missed by bulk genomic DNA sequencing of unsorted cells. Enriched TCRB sequences shared across patients were found to be mostly commonly generated sequences that were unlikely to play an important role in the tumor microenvironment. Greater similarity was observed between blood and normal breast repertoires than between blood and tumor repertoires, and tumor was distinguished from normal in about 90% of the 16 patients when each tissue was compared with blood.

The CDR3 goes from the cysteine to the phenylalanine over 15 residues. The retained sequence is limited to the CDR3, 45 bases, with the frame set at the first base. V trim: 0 bases; J trim: 5 bases; unmatched bases: 6. CDR1 MNHEY and CDR2 SMNVEV are derived from the germline V gene (reference sequence). In the case of this clone: What this receptor recognizes is not known. Base qualities are missing; no much larger clone stands one base away.

Each sample was amplified in two independent genomic DNA replicates, using 0.4 to 0.6 ug for blood and around 1.5 ug for tumor or normal breast. Following the manufacturer's instructions, the ImmunoSeq Intro kit was used to carry out TCRB sequencing on genomic DNA. Multiplex PCR ran around 30 cycles with proprietary primers and spike-in control sequences for absolute quantification. Single-end 150-bp reads were used to sequence an 87-bp fragment covering the CDR3 and the flanking V and J genes. Each lane of an Illumina MiSeq running version 3.0 chemistry carried seven multiplexed samples, with two replicates apiece. Per the authors' processing: The vendor's proprietary pipeline handled the raw data processing, merging both replicates into a single result for each sample. Productive rearrangements sharing the V-gene family, CDR3 amino acid sequence and J-gene segment were defined as clonotypes. Clonality was calculated as 1 minus the normalized Shannon entropy (Pielou evenness) of TCRB abundances. To estimate T cell density, the total number of templates was divided by the number of input cells, which was inferred from the amount of DNA input. Recon was used with default parameters to estimate total repertoire diversity and clonality. A clonotype counted as tumor-enriched if its abundance in tumor exceeded 0.1% and was at least 32-fold higher than its abundance in normal breast. Drawn from immuneACCESS, this table holds only the in-frame rearrangements with V and J called that TCRdb kept. Clones are partly lost; checked studies trace under half to an unresolved V gene and leave the rest unexplained. D and trimming come from the DNA, and the V and J calls and clone size come from that table. Here the sample has under 75,000 clones; about three quarters occur a single time. The ten largest clones represent 3.4% of the sample.

The study profiled bulk TCR beta-chain repertoires in matched peripheral blood, tumor and adjacent normal breast tissue taken from approximately 15 patients with early-stage breast cancer. Before surgery, about 5-11 mL of whole blood was collected in EDTA tubes and processed within 2 hours. Peripheral blood mononuclear cells were isolated by Ficoll-Paque centrifugation in SepMate-50 tubes. PBMCs were cryopreserved in aliquots of about 2 to 4 million cells in about 90% FBS with around 10% DMSO and kept in liquid nitrogen. The Qiagen AllPrep DNA/RNA Mini kit was used for genomic DNA extraction. The sequence links TRBV27 to TRBJ2-7, and TRBD1 aligns with 8 junction nucleotides. The receptor was derived from a person aged 25-39 years with breast cancer. The sample taken for sequencing was blood. The DNA sequence reads TGTGCCAGCAGTTTATCGTCCAGGGGGCTTGACGAGCAGTACTTC. Its amino acids are CASSLSSRGLDEQYF.